This passage covers 26 T cell receptor beta chains from one sample sequenced in a study of OX40 agonist ivuxolimab in advanced cancers. Profiling relied on immunoSEQ multiplex PCR, and the TCRdb table lists in-frame clones only, not all of them. The table records roughly 93,000 clones, around 80% of them present only once. The sequencing used CD4+ or CD8+ T cells sorted from blood, collected in a trial of the OX40 agonist ivuxolimab. The receptors come from an adult with an advanced solid tumor such as melanoma, head and neck, liver or kidney cancer.

The chain uses TRBV2 and TRBJ2-3, with 7 bases fitting TRBD1. The CDR3 contains 14 residues. Trimming cost V 5 bases and J 6 bases; bases outside gene matches: 8. The germline CDR1 and CDR2 sequences are SNHLY and FYNNEI. CDR3: CASSPQGLGDTQYF. CDR3 in DNA: TGTGCCAGCAGTCCACAGGGGCTAGGGGATACGCAGTATTTT.

V gene TRBV10-3 combines with J gene TRBJ1-5; 7 nucleotides agree with TRBD1. The germline V gene encodes CDR1 ENHRY and CDR2 SYGVKD. This CDR3 contains 15 residues. The V and J ends lost 5 bases and 7 bases, in that order; junction bases with no gene match: 11. Written as DNA, the CDR3 is TGTGCCATCAGTCCTCAGGGGGGTGGGAGCCAGCCCCAGCATTTT. Its protein product is CAISPQGGGSQPQHF.

The chain combines TRBV30 with TRBJ1-2; TRBD1 matches at 7 bases. J lost 7 bases, V lost 8 bases, and 7 bases had no gene match. The CDR3 sequence is 11 residues long. Germline assignment: CDR1 GTSNPN and CDR2 SVGIG (reference sequence). CDR3 coding DNA: TGTGCCGGGAAACAGGGGTCTGGCTACACCTTC. It translates to CAGKQGSGYTF.

This sequence joins TRBV27 and TRBJ1-2; D is ambiguous. Trimming removed 3 bases at V and 4 bases at J, with 12 bases between. CDR1 and CDR2 from the germline V gene are MNHEY and SMNVEV (reference sequence). This CDR3 has 14 amino acids. The CDR3 DNA is TGTGCCAGCAGTTTGAAGGGAGGGAGCTATGGCTACACCTTC. Translation gives CASSLKGGSYGYTF.

This chain connects TRBV7-2 to TRBJ2-4; TRBD1 agrees at 11 bases. This CDR3 region has 15 residues. Trimming cost V 5 bases and J 6 bases; bases outside gene matches: 6. CDR1 and CDR2 (germline): SGHTA, FQGNSA. The CDR3 spells CASSAGQGAGNIQYF. CDR3 coding DNA: TGTGCCAGCAGCGCAGGACAGGGGGCAGGAAACATTCAGTACTTC.

CDR3 loop: CASTPSEGQKGETQYF. The CDR3 bases are TGCGCCAGCACCCCCAGCGAGGGACAGAAGGGAGAGACCCAGTACTTC. The genes are TRBV10-2 and TRBJ2-5; 7 bases match TRBD1. This CDR3 is 16 amino acids long. CDR1 is WSHSY and CDR2 is SAAADI in the germline V gene. The trim removed 7 bases at V and 4 bases at J, leaving 15 bases unmatched.

The chain combines TRBV4-2 with TRBJ2-3; TRBD2 is a possible D gene (6 bases). The length of the CDR3 is 16 residues. Trimming left V 2 bases short and J 6 bases short, with 18 bases between. Per germline, CDR1 LGHNA and CDR2 YNFKEQ. CDR3 region: CASSQLEGPSGDTQYF. CDR3 nucleotides: TGTGCCAGCAGCCAACTGGAGGGACCATCGGGGGATACGCAGTATTTT.

The rearrangement joins TRBV19 to TRBJ2-2; the D gene is possibly TRBD1 (6 bases). CDR1 and CDR2 from the germline V gene are LNHDA and SQIVND (reference sequence). V lost 7 bases to trimming and J lost 7 bases, with 10 bases between them. The CDR3 has 12 amino acids. The CDR3 nucleotides are TGTGCCAGTAACAGGGCTGTCGGGGAGCTGTTTTTT. It is translated as CASNRAVGELFF.

The chain recombines TRBV27 with TRBJ1-2, with 10 positions matching TRBD1. V lost 3 bases to trimming and J lost 5 bases; unmatched junction nucleotides: 0. Germline values: CDR1 MNHEY, CDR2 SMNVEV (reference sequence). The CDR3 runs 13 residues. In nucleotides, the CDR3 is TGTGCCAGCAGTTTGGACAGGGGGTATGGCTACACCTTC. This gives the protein CASSLDRGYGYTF.

This clone was detected once. The chain carries TRBV10-3 and TRBJ2-3; possibly TRBD1 for D (6 bases). The CDR3 has 14 amino acids. Germline V gene lookup returns CDR1 ENHRY and CDR2 SYGVKD. V lost 6 bases to trimming and J lost 11 bases, with 21 bases between them. In nucleotides, the CDR3 is TGTGCCATCAGGAACAGGGAAGGAGAACTGGGGCAGTATTTT. It translates to CAIRNREGELGQYF.

This clone was found once. V gene TRBV6-5 combines with J gene TRBJ2-4; D ambiguous. The CDR3 runs 12 residues. The ends were cut back, 5 bases at V and 6 bases at J, with 8 bases in the middle. CDR1 is MNHEY and CDR2 is SVGAGI in the germline V gene. The CDR3 sequence: CASSEWGNIQYF. The CDR3 DNA follows: TGTGCCAGCAGTGAATGGGGAAACATTCAGTACTTC.

This clone was seen only once. The rearrangement uses TRBV5-4 and TRBJ2-3; 7 positions agree with TRBD1. Germline V lookup: CDR1 SGHNT, CDR2 YYREEE (reference sequence). With 4 bases clipped from V and 0 bases from J, the junction kept 11 bases outside the gene matches. The CDR3 spans 17 residues. CDR3 DNA: TGTGCCAGCAGCCCCTCTTCACAGGGGCCTAGCACAGATACGCAGTATTTT. It codes for CASSPSSQGPSTDTQYF.

CDR3 in amino acids: CASSPLTGYNEQFF. In DNA, the CDR3 is TGTGCCAGCAGCCCCCTCACGGGTTACAATGAGCAGTTCTTC. V usage is TRBV27 and J usage is TRBJ2-1; D gene uncertain. Per the germline V gene, CDR1 is MNHEY and CDR2 is SMNVEV (reference sequence). There are 14 residues in the CDR3. Trimming took off 6 bases at V and 4 bases at J, with 13 bases between the two ends.

In its sample, this clone was seen many times. This chain uses TRBV7-8 with TRBJ1-4; 9 positions agree with TRBD1. Germline V gene lookup returns CDR1 SGHVS and CDR2 FQNEAQ. The CDR3 is 16 residues long. V was clipped by 6 bases and J by 5 bases; unmatched bases: 10. This CDR3 is CASSPYRGPSNEKLFF. CDR3 in DNA: TGTGCCAGCAGTCCATACAGGGGGCCCTCAAATGAAAAACTGTTTTTT.

The chain uses TRBV19 and TRBJ1-5; D is uncertain. The V end was cut by 5 bases, the J end by 3 bases, with 8 bases between. This CDR3 is built from 13 residues. Per the germline V gene, CDR1 is LNHDA and CDR2 is SQIVND (reference sequence). CDR3 sequence reads: CASSPTHNQPQHF. CDR3 nucleotide sequence: TGTGCCAGTAGTCCGACCCACAATCAGCCCCAGCATTTT.

This clone was picked up a small number of times. As DNA, the CDR3 is TGCGCCAGCAGCCAAGATTTAGTTAGCGGGGGGGCCTTTTACAATGAGCAGTTCTTC. Protein product: CASSQDLVSGGAFYNEQFF. The chain employs TRBV4-3 and TRBJ2-1, with 11 bases fitting TRBD2. Germline V gives CDR1 LGHNA, CDR2 YSLEER. The CDR3 is 19 amino acids. V was pared by 0 bases and J by 4 bases, with 11 bases of the junction left unmatched.

This clone showed up just once. The chain recombines TRBV5-8 with TRBJ2-7; TRBD1 is a possible D gene (5 bases). CDR1 is SGHTS and CDR2 is YDEGEE in the germline V gene. This CDR3 has 15 residues. The V gene lost 0 bases and the J gene lost 4 bases, with 14 bases spanning the gap. Here the CDR3 reads CASSLEVGQRYEQYF. The CDR3 nucleotides read TGTGCCAGCAGCTTGGAAGTAGGACAAAGATACGAGCAGTACTTC. The entire variable domain, with the rest obtained from reference TRBV5-8 and TRBJ2-7, is as follows: EAGVTQSPTHLIKTRGQQATLRCSPISGHTSVYWYQQALGLGLQFLLWYDEGEERNRGNFPPRFSGRQFPNYSSELNVNALELEDSALYLCASSLEVGQRYEQYFGPGTRLTVT.

CDR3 DNA: TGTGCCTCATCGCCTCTAGCGGGAGGGCGGAACGGGGAGCTGTTTTTT. Its translation: CASSPLAGGRNGELFF. J is TRBJ2-2 and V is TRBV19; 12 nucleotides line up with TRBD2. J was trimmed by 7 bases and V by 11 bases; bases with no gene match: 14. Germline V gene lookup returns CDR1 LNHDA and CDR2 SQIVND (reference sequence). There are 16 residues in the CDR3.

The chain combines TRBV6-5 with TRBJ1-3; D uncertain. With 5 bases removed from V and 0 bases from J, the gap between germline ends came to 11 bases. Germline CDR1 is MNHEY and CDR2 is SVGAGI. The CDR3 is 15 amino acids. For the CDR3, the DNA is TGTGCCAGCAGTAAAACTTTGAGCTCTGGAAACACCATATATTTT. This encodes CASSKTLSSGNTIYF.

V gene TRBV6-5 combines with J gene TRBJ1-1; 9 bases fit TRBD1. The CDR3 extends over 14 amino acids. From germline, CDR1 is MNHEY and CDR2 SVGAGI. V was clipped by 2 bases and J by 5 bases; unmatched bases: 3. The CDR3 bases are TGTGCCAGCAGTTACCGGACAGGGGAAACTGAAGCTTTCTTT. It specifies CASSYRTGETEAFF.

The J gene is TRBJ2-2, the V gene TRBV5-1; D perhaps matches TRBD1 (5 bases). There are 16 residues in the CDR3. V lost 0 bases, J lost 6 bases, and 15 bases lay in between. Germline lookup yields CDR1 SGHRS and CDR2 YFSETQ. CDR3 region: CASSLDRRVVAGELFF. CDR3 bases: TGCGCCAGCAGCTTGGATCGCAGGGTGGTGGCCGGGGAGCTGTTTTTT.

The V and J genes are TRBV14 and TRBJ2-7; 12 nucleotides agree with TRBD1. The CDR3 is made up of 13 amino acids. Per the germline V gene, CDR1 is SGHDN and CDR2 is FVKESK. Unmatched junction bases numbered 2, after V lost 6 bases and J lost 5 bases. CDR3 coding DNA: TGTGCCAGCAGGGGACAGGGGGCCCACGAGCAGTACTTC. Protein sequence: CASRGQGAHEQYF.

The V call is TRBV21-1, the J call TRBJ1-2. TRBV21-1 is a documented pseudogene. This CDR3 is 15 amino acids long. The CDR3 coding sequence is TGTGCCAGCAGCTCATACGGTGAGGAACCCTATGGCTACACCTTC. Translated: CASSSYGEEPYGYTF.

This clone was recorded once. This chain links TRBV5-1 with TRBJ1-1, with D perhaps matching TRBD1 (5 bases). V was shortened by 7 bases and J by 4 bases, with 17 bases between the two germline ends. This CDR3 region has 14 residues. Per germline, CDR1 SGHRS and CDR2 YFSETQ. This CDR3 reads CASQSTAGGTEAFF. Here the CDR3 DNA reads TGCGCCAGCCAATCCACTGCGGGGGGCACTGAAGCTTTCTTT.

The V and J genes are TRBV19 and TRBJ1-2; maybe TRBD1 (5 bases). Trimming shortened V by 6 bases and J by 4 bases, and 18 bases separated the two germline ends. The CDR3 loop spans 15 amino acids. Germline CDR1 is LNHDA and CDR2 is SQIVND (reference sequence). Here the CDR3 reads CASSPGQGSGYGYTF. The CDR3 DNA sequence: TGTGCCAGTAGCCCCGGGCAGGGTTCGGGCTATGGCTACACCTTC.

The chain is built from TRBV6-5 and TRBJ2-1; TRBD2 agrees at 11 bases. The CDR3 sequence is 15 residues long. Germline trimming cut 2 bases from V and 8 bases from J; bases unmatched to any gene: 5. Germline V gene sequence: CDR1 MNHEY, CDR2 SVGAGI. CDR3 sequence: CASSYRGSGGDEQFF. CDR3 sequence (DNA): TGTGCCAGCAGTTACCGGGGTAGCGGGGGGGATGAGCAGTTCTTC.